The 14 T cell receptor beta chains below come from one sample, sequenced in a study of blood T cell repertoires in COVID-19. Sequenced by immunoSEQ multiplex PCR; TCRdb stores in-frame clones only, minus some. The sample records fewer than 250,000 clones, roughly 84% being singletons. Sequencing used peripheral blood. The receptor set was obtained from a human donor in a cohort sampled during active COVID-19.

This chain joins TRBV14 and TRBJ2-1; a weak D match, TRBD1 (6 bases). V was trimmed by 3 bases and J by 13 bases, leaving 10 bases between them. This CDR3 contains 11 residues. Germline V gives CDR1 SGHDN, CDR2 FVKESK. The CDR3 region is CASSHQGKQFF. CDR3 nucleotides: TGTGCCAGCAGCCACCAGGGGAAACAGTTCTTC.

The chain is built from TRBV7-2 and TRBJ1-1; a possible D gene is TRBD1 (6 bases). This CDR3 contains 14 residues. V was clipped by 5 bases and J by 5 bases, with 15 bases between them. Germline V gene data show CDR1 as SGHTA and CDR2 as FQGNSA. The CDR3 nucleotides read TGTGCCAGCAGCCCGAGGGTGGGGGCGACTGAAGCTTTCTTT. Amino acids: CASSPRVGATEAFF.

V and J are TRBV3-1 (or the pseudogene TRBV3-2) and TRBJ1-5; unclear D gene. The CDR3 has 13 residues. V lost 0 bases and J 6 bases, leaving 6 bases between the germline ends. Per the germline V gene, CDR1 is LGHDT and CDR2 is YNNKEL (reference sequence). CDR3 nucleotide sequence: TGTGCCAGCAGCCAAGATCGGGGTCAGCCCCAGCATTTT. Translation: CASSQDRGQPQHF.

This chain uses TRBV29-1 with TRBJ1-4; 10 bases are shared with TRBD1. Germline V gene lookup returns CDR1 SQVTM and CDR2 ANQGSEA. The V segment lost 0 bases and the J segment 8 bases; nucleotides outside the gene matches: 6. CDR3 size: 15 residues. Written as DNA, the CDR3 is TGCAGCGTTGAAGAGTGGGACAGGGGTCGGGAAAAACTGTTTTTT. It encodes CSVEEWDRGREKLFF.

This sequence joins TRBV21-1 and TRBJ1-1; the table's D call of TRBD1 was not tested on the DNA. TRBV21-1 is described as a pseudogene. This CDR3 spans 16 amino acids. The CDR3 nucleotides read TGTGCCAGCAGCACTCAAGTGACAGAGATGAACACTGAAGCTTTCTTT. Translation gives CASSTQVTEMNTEAFF.

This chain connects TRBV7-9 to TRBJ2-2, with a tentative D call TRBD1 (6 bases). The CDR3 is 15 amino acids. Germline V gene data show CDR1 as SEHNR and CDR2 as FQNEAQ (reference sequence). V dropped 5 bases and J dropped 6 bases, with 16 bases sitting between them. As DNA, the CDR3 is TGTGCCAGCAGCCTACAATCCGGGACACCCGGGGAGCTGTTTTTT. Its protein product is CASSLQSGTPGELFF.

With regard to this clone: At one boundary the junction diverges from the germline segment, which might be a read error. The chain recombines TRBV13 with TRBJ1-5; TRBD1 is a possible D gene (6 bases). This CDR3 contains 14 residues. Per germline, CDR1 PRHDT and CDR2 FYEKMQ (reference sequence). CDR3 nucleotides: TGTGCCAGCAGCCTAGGACAGAACAATCAGCCCCAGCATTTT. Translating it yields CASSLGQNNQPQHF. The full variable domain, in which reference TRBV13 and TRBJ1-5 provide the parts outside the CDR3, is AAGVIQSPRHLIKEKRETATLKCYPIPRHDTVYWYQQGPGQDPQFLISFYEKMQSDKGSIPDRFSAQQFSDYHSELNMSSLELGDSALYFCASSLGQNNQPQHFGDGTRLSIL.

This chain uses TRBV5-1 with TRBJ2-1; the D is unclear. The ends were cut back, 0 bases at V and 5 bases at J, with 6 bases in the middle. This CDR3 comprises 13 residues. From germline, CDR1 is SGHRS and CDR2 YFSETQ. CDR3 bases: TGCGCCAGCAGCTTGGCCTGTCACAATGAGCAGTTCTTC. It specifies CASSLACHNEQFF.

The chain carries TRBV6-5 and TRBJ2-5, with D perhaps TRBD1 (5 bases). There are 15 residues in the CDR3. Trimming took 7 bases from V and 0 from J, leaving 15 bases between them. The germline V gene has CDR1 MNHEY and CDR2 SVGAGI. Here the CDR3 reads CASTKLGVYQETQYF. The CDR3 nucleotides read TGTGCCAGCACCAAATTAGGGGTCTACCAAGAGACCCAGTACTTC.

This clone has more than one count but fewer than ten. CDR3 protein: CASRLGAQYF. The CDR3 bases are TGTGCCAGCAGGCTAGGGGCGCAGTATTTT. The chain employs TRBV5-4 and TRBJ2-3, with D perhaps TRBD1 (5 bases). The V gene lost 5 bases and the J gene lost 10 bases, with 8 bases spanning the gap. Germline CDR1 and CDR2: SGHNT and YYREEE (reference sequence). This CDR3 is built from 10 residues.

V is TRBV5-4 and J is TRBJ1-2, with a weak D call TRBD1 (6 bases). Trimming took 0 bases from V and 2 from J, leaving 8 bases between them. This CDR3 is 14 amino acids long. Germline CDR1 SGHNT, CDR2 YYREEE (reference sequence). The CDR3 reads CASSLEDRNYGYTF. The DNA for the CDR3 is TGTGCCAGCAGCTTGGAAGACAGGAACTATGGCTACACCTTC.

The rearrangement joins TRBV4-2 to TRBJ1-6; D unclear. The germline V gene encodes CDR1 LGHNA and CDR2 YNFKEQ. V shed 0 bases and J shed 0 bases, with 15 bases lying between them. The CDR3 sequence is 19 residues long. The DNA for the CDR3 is TGTGCCAGCAGCCAAGATCTAGTAGCGTATAGCTCCTATAATTCACCCCTCCACTTT. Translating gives CASSQDLVAYSSYNSPLHF.

The CDR3 DNA sequence: TGTGCCAGCAGCCCGAATACAGGCCTCTATGGCTACACCTTC. Translated, it gives CASSPNTGLYGYTF. The chain links TRBV6-5 to TRBJ1-2, with a weak D call TRBD1 (5 bases). This CDR3 spans 14 amino acids. Trimming cost V 6 bases and J 4 bases, with 15 bases left between them. Germline CDR1 MNHEY, CDR2 SVGAGI.

CDR3 region: CASSDRLAGGGTQYF. As DNA, the CDR3 is TGTGCCAGCAGCGACAGACTAGCGGGAGGCGGGACCCAGTACTTC. The chain employs TRBV7-2 and TRBJ2-5; 13 bases line up with TRBD2. CDR3 length: 15 amino acids. Trimming at V came to 5 bases and at J to 7 bases, leaving 7 bases not matched to a gene. Germline CDR1 SGHTA, CDR2 FQGNSA.